The T cell receptor beta chain described here comes from a study of blood T cells in healthy people across ages. Sample-barcoded 5' priming and a J-beta primer mix drove a second PCR of roughly 7 to 11 cycles. The template-switch adaptor was a 5' adaptor with 12 random nucleotides. It tagged each cDNA molecule. In TCRdb, the 5' RACE reads were re-called with MiXCR into one record per CDR3 protein. The sample holds approximately 1.5 million distinct CDR3 sequences; approximately 32% are singletons and the top ten take approximately 10%. Note on this clonotype: Antigen specificity is unknown. Here the CDR3 omits its conserved ending phenylalanine or tryptophan, so a read error is the likely source.

With V trimmed by 5 bases and J by 1 base, 4 bases remained unmatched. This CDR3 comprises 15 residues. CDR1 and CDR2 from the germline V gene are LGHNA and YNFKEQ. Study-wide points: Unknown donor CMV status possibly confounded expanded clonotype changes.

The gene calls are TRBV4-2 and TRBJ2-7, with 11 nucleotides matching TRBD1. The sample comprised blood. This clonotype was obtained from a woman in her twenties or thirties in good health. CDR3 DNA: TGTGCCAGCAGCTCCGGACAGGGGGCTTCCTACGAGCAGTACTCC. It is translated as CASSSGQGASYEQYS.